One and the same sample provided the 11 T cell receptor beta chains below, sequenced in a study of CD8 T cells in Susac syndrome. Random hexamers served to reverse transcribe about 0.5 to 1 ug RNA. TCRdb reprocessed the immunoSEQ multiplex PCR reads via MiXCR and lists one record per CDR3 protein. The data contain about 140,000 distinct CDR3 sequences, 85% to 95% of them seen just once; the ten biggest clones take up over 0.1%. What was sequenced was CD4+ T cells from PBMCs. The source of these receptors is a human donor with multiple sclerosis.

The chain has TRBV6-1 and TRBJ2-2; 10 bases fit TRBD2. Germline V CDR1 and CDR2: MNHNS, SASEGT. With V trimmed by 6 bases and J by 0 bases, 10 bases remained unmatched. The CDR3 contains 18 residues. In DNA, the CDR3 is TGTGCCAGCAGCCGCCTCGGACTAGCGGCATCGAACACCGGGGAGCTGTTTTTT. It encodes CASSRLGLAASNTGELFF.

The chain links TRBV3-1 to TRBJ2-6, with TRBD1 matching over 8 bases. CDR1 is LGHDT and CDR2 is YNNKEL in the germline V gene (reference sequence). CDR3 size: 18 residues. V dropped 4 bases and J dropped 9; count of bases not matched to a gene: 17. In nucleotides, the CDR3 is TGTGCCAGCAGCCCCGGACAGGGATCCCCGATCAATTTCAACGTCCTGACTTTC. Protein product: CASSPGQGSPINFNVLTF.

This clonotype was found once. This rearrangement joins TRBV20-1 to TRBJ1-6, with TRBD1 matching over 9 bases. Looked up from germline, CDR1 is DFQATT and CDR2 is SNEGSKA (reference sequence). After removal of 0 bases from V and 0 bases from J, the junction contained 6 bases not matched to a gene. The CDR3 length is 18 residues. This chain's CDR3 is CSARDRATGGSYNSPLHF. As DNA, the CDR3 is TGCAGTGCTAGAGACAGGGCGACAGGGGGCTCCTATAATTCACCCCTCCACTTT.

V usage is TRBV3-1 and J usage is TRBJ2-4; maybe TRBD1 (6 bases). Looked up from germline, CDR1 is LGHDT and CDR2 is YNNKEL (reference sequence). The CDR3 extends over 16 amino acids. Trimming pared 5 bases from V and 0 bases from J, leaving 14 bases between. The CDR3 DNA reads TGTGCCAGCAGCAGATCAGGGGTCGTAGCCAAAAACATTCAGTACTTC. Translation gives CASSRSGVVAKNIQYF.

This rearrangement joins TRBV6-2 or TRBV6-3 to TRBJ2-1, with a weak D call TRBD2 (6 bases). Germline values: CDR1 MNHEY, CDR2 SVGEGT. The CDR3 contains 10 residues. V lost 11 bases and J 4 bases, leaving 6 bases between the germline ends. CDR3 amino acids: CAGGYNEQFF. Written as DNA, the CDR3 is TGTGCCGGGGGGTACAATGAGCAGTTCTTC.

The chain has TRBV15 and TRBJ1-4; D remains ambiguous. From germline, CDR1 is LNHNV and CDR2 YYDKDF (reference sequence). With 3 bases removed from V and 5 bases from J, the gap between germline ends came to 7 bases. The CDR3 spans 13 residues. The CDR3 protein is CATSRVSNEKLFF. As DNA, the CDR3 is TGTGCCACCAGCAGGGTTTCAAATGAAAAACTGTTTTTT. Together with reference TRBV15 and TRBJ1-4, the CDR3 gives the full variable domain: DAMVIQNPRYQVTQFGKPVTLSCSQTLNHNVMYWYQQKSSQAPKLLFHYYDKDFNNEADTPDNFQSRRPNTSFCFLDIRSPGLGDTAMYLCATSRVSNEKLFFGSGTQLSVL.

This CDR3 is CAWSPGTGGFHEQYF. DNA of the CDR3: TGTGCCTGGAGTCCCGGGACAGGGGGTTTCCACGAGCAGTACTTC. V usage is TRBV30 and J usage is TRBJ2-7; 11 nucleotides line up with TRBD1. V lost 2 bases to trimming and J lost 5 bases; unmatched junction nucleotides: 8. CDR3 size: 15 residues. Germline loops: CDR1 GTSNPN, CDR2 SVGIG (reference sequence).

As regards this clonotype: The junction shows a germline mismatch at one end, possibly a read error. The J gene is TRBJ1-2, the V gene TRBV6-2 or TRBV6-3; D call uncertain. The CDR3 contains 11 residues. Per germline, CDR1 MNHEY and CDR2 SVGEGT. The CDR3 loop is CASSWGMMTSF. The CDR3, as DNA: TGTGCCAGCAGTTGGGGAATGATGACGTCCTTC.

This clonotype was observed once. This chain connects TRBV30 to TRBJ1-6, with 7 bases fitting TRBD1. The germline gives CDR1 GTSNPN, CDR2 SVGIG (reference sequence). The CDR3 sequence is 14 residues long. V lost 6 bases to trimming and J lost 4 bases; unmatched junction nucleotides: 6. The CDR3 bases are TGTGCCTGCAGGACAGGCGAATATAATTCACCCCTCCACTTT. This gives the protein CACRTGEYNSPLHF.

The V and J genes are TRBV29-1 and TRBJ2-2; TRBD1 agrees at 8 bases. Germline loops: CDR1 SQVTM, CDR2 ANQGSEA. The CDR3 is 15 amino acids. V gave up 7 bases and J gave up 1 base; unmatched junction bases: 8. CDR3 in amino acids: CSARTGTQNTGELFF. CDR3 in DNA: TGCAGCGCCAGGACAGGGACCCAGAACACCGGGGAGCTGTTTTTT.

This clonotype turned up a few times. This chain joins TRBV29-1 and TRBJ2-7; D call uncertain. V lost 7 bases and J 3 bases, leaving 10 bases between the germline ends. CDR3 length: 11 residues. Germline assignment: CDR1 SQVTM and CDR2 ANQGSEA. The chain's CDR3 is CSADRDYEQYF. CDR3 nucleotide sequence: TGCAGCGCGGACCGAGACTACGAGCAGTACTTC.